This TCR beta chain was sequenced for a study of blood T cells in healthy people across ages. At least 6.5 million PBMCs were isolated per sample. At least 5 micrograms of total RNA were extracted per sample. General study results and limits: While age rose, TCR beta diversity per million T cells dropped in a roughly linear way. The study could not conclusively compare naive and antigen-experienced cells, given its unsorted PBMCs.

Sample-barcoded 5' priming and a J-beta primer mix drove a second PCR of 7 to 11 cycles. One entry per CDR3 protein results from TCRdb running MiXCR on the 5' RACE reads. There are more than 1,400,000 distinct CDR3 sequences in the sample; roughly 40% occur only once, and approximately 7.9% lies in the top ten. CDR3 length: 14 amino acids. Germline CDR1 MGHRA, CDR2 YSYEKL. Notes on this clonotype: Its antigen is undetermined. One end of the junction is discordant with germline, which a read error may explain.

The receptor comes from a woman between 18 and 30 years old in good health. J is TRBJ2-5 and V is TRBV4-1; perhaps TRBD1 as D (6 bases). The end of the DNA is better explained by TRBJ2-1, so the J call may be wrong. Material: blood. This CDR3 is CAGSPRMGQETQFF. CDR3 DNA: TGCGCCGGCAGCCCTCGTATGGGACAAGAGACCCAGTTCTTC.